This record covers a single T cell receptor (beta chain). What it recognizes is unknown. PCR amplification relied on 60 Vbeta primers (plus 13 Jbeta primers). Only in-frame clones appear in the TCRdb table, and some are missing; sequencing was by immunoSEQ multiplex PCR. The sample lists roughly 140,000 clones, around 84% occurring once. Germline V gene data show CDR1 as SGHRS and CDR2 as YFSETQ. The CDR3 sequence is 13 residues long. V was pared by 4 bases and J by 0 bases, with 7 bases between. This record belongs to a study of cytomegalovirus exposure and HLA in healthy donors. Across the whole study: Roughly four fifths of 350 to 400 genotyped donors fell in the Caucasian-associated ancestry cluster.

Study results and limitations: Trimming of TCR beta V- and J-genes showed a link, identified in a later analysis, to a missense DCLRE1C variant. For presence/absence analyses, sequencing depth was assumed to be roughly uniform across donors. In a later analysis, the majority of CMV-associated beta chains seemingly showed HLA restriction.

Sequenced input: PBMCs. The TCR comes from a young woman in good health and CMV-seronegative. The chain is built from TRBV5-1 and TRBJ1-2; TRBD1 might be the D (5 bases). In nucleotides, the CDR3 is TGCGCCAGCAGCATGACAGCTAACTATGGCTACACCTTC. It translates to CASSMTANYGYTF.